One sample yielded the 8 T cell receptor beta chains listed below, sequenced in a study of cytomegalovirus exposure and HLA in healthy donors. Some clones are missing from TCRdb's copy, which holds only in-frame ones; the method was immunoSEQ multiplex PCR. Of 350,000 or so clones in the sample, more than 80% are singletons; the top ten hold about 0.8%. The material sequenced was PBMCs. The receptors here all came from a woman under 30 in good health and CMV-seronegative.

Only a few counts were recorded for this clone. This sequence joins TRBV7-2 and TRBJ2-4; TRBD1 matches at 9 bases. Germline V gives CDR1 SGHTA, CDR2 FQGNSA. This CDR3 has 13 residues. Trimming removed 5 bases from V and 7 bases from J; junction bases left unmatched: 3. The DNA for the CDR3 is TGTGCCAGCAGCACGACAGGGGGGAACATTCAGTACTTC. Protein product: CASSTTGGNIQYF.

The rearrangement links TRBV9 to TRBJ2-1; D perhaps matches TRBD2 (6 bases). From germline, CDR1 is SGDLS and CDR2 YYNGEE. Deletions cut 3 bases from V and 2 bases from J, with 12 bases between. The CDR3 has 15 residues. CDR3 sequence (DNA): TGTGCCAGCAGCGCTTCCGGGACTCCCTACAATGAGCAGTTCTTC. Translated: CASSASGTPYNEQFF. Based on the CDR3 plus reference TRBV9 and TRBJ2-1, the full variable domain is DSGVTQTPKHLITATGQRVTLRCSPRSGDLSVYWYQQSLDQGLQFLIQYYNGEERAKGNILERFSAQQFPDLHSELNLSSLELGDSALYFCASSASGTPYNEQFFGPGTRLTVL.

V usage is TRBV5-6 and J usage is TRBJ2-3, with D uncertain. Germline CDR1 reads SGHDT; CDR2 reads YYEEEE. Trimming pared 1 base from V and 2 bases from J, leaving 14 bases between. This CDR3 comprises 16 residues. CDR3 sequence reads: CASSLYSAVYTDTQYF. For the CDR3, the DNA is TGTGCCAGCAGCTTGTACTCGGCGGTCTACACAGATACGCAGTATTTT. The whole variable domain, filled in from reference TRBV5-6 and TRBJ2-3, reads DAGVTQSPTHLIKTRGQQVTLRCSPKSGHDTVSWYQQALGQGPQFIFQYYEEEERQRGNFPDRFSGHQFPNYSSELNVNALLLGDSALYLCASSLYSAVYTDTQYFGPGTRLTVL.

The chain couples TRBV6-1 to TRBJ1-5; D uncertain. Per the germline V gene, CDR1 is MNHNS and CDR2 is SASEGT. The CDR3 spans 14 residues. The V gene lost 4 bases and the J gene lost 7 bases, with 14 bases spanning the gap. The CDR3 spells CASSAQQEGQPQHF. CDR3 DNA sequence: TGTGCCAGCAGTGCCCAACAAGAGGGACAGCCCCAGCATTTT.

V is TRBV18 and J is TRBJ2-7, with a weak D call TRBD2 (6 bases). The germline V gene encodes CDR1 KGHSH and CDR2 LQKENI. The V gene lost 3 bases and the J gene lost 1 base, with 7 bases spanning the gap. The CDR3 runs to 13 residues. Written as DNA, the CDR3 is TGTGCCAGCTCACCCCGGGGGTCCTACGAGCAGTACTTC. Translating gives CASSPRGSYEQYF.

The chain has TRBV4-3 and TRBJ1-3; D ambiguous. This CDR3 contains 13 residues. The germline CDR1 and CDR2 sequences are LGHNA and YSLEER. V lost 1 base and J lost 7, with 8 bases in between. In nucleotides, the CDR3 is TGCGCCAGCAGCCAAGGCGAATTGAACACCATATATTTT. Translated: CASSQGELNTIYF.

The rearrangement links TRBV14 to TRBJ2-7; TRBD1 might be the D (6 bases). V gave up 1 base and J gave up 7 bases, with 17 bases separating them. CDR3 size: 15 residues. The germline V gene encodes CDR1 SGHDN and CDR2 FVKESK. In DNA form, the CDR3 reads TGTGCCAGCAGCCAAGCTGTGACAGGTGCCTCTGAGCAGTACTTC. It encodes CASSQAVTGASEQYF.

V usage is TRBV5-6 and J usage is TRBJ1-3; no definite D call. Deletions cut 0 bases from V and 3 bases from J, with 13 bases between. Germline CDR1 SGHDT, CDR2 YYEEEE. CDR3 length: 16 residues. The CDR3 reads CASSLVSGEGGNTIYF. CDR3 DNA sequence: TGTGCCAGCAGCTTGGTCTCCGGGGAGGGTGGAAACACCATATATTTT.